This T cell receptor (beta chain) was recorded in a study of T cell responses to AZD1222 COVID-19 vaccine. To note about this clone: As yet, its antigen is unknown.

Generated by immunoSEQ multiplex PCR, the TCRdb table keeps only in-frame clones and is missing some. Among over 150,000 clones listed, around nine tenths were seen once. The study's findings and limits: CD4 TCRs linked to vaccination spanned spike, dominating at 160-218 and 743-854. Clonal diversity was possibly underestimated, and white British individuals and females predominated among donors.

The clonotype originates from an adult in good health. The specimen was peripheral blood, collected on day 0 of AZD1222 vaccination.

In DNA, the CDR3 is TGTGCCAGCAGCGTAGGACAGGGGGCAGGAGAGACCCAGTACTTC. Translating gives CASSVGQGAGETQYF. This chain connects TRBV9 to TRBJ2-5; 10 bases align to TRBD1. J gave up 4 bases and V 0 bases, and 3 bases lay outside the gene matches. CDR1 and CDR2 from the germline V gene are SGDLS and YYNGEE. CDR3 length: 15 residues.